This passage covers 6 T cell receptor beta chains from one sample sequenced in a study of blood T cell repertoires in COVID-19. Generated by immunoSEQ multiplex PCR, the TCRdb table keeps only in-frame clones and is missing some. The sample has 64,000 or so clones; approximately 78% are singletons. The sample taken for sequencing was peripheral blood. All receptors come from a human donor in a cohort sampled during active COVID-19.

V is TRBV10-3 and J is TRBJ2-7, with 11 positions matching TRBD2. CDR1 and CDR2 from the germline V gene are ENHRY and SYGVKD. The CDR3 is made up of 15 amino acids. V lost 3 bases to trimming and J lost 5 bases; unmatched junction nucleotides: 6. CDR3: CAISDLAGGPDEQYF. The CDR3 DNA follows: TGTGCCATCAGTGATTTAGCGGGGGGGCCTGACGAGCAGTACTTC.

The chain combines TRBV5-1 with TRBJ1-1; D may be TRBD1 (5 bases). Deletions cut 4 bases from V and 6 bases from J, with 16 bases between. CDR3 size: 14 residues. Germline-derived CDR1 and CDR2 are SGHRS and YFSETQ. The CDR3 DNA reads TGCGCCAGCAGCCTCCGGGGCAGGGAGGCTGAAGCTTTCTTT. This sequence encodes CASSLRGREAEAFF.

The chain combines TRBV4-1 with TRBJ1-1, with D tentatively TRBD1 (6 bases). Trimming stripped 0 bases from V and 1 base from J, with 9 bases between. Germline V gene sequence: CDR1 MGHRA, CDR2 YSYEKL. This CDR3 region has 15 residues. This CDR3 is CASSQDMDRNTEAFF. The CDR3 DNA is TGCGCCAGCAGCCAAGACATGGACAGGAACACTGAAGCTTTCTTT.

By share, this clone counts as medium-sized. The chain carries TRBV10-3 and TRBJ1-6, with D unresolved. Trimming cost V 0 bases and J 8 bases, with 20 bases left between them. Germline CDR1 and CDR2: ENHRY and SYGVKD. This CDR3 region has 18 residues. CDR3: CAISESRWRSEDYSPLHF. The CDR3 bases are TGTGCCATCAGTGAGTCACGGTGGAGATCAGAAGACTATTCACCCCTCCACTTT.

This sequence joins TRBV30 and TRBJ1-1; TRBD1 agrees at 8 bases. V lost 4 bases and J lost 6; bases outside the gene matches: 7. Looked up from germline, CDR1 is GTSNPN and CDR2 is SVGIG (reference sequence). There are 13 residues in the CDR3. The CDR3 region is CAWTPDRGAEAFF. CDR3 nucleotides: TGTGCCTGGACCCCCGACAGGGGCGCTGAAGCTTTCTTT.

J is TRBJ2-3 and V is TRBV23-1; D gene ambiguous. TRBV23-1 is sorted into the ORF group, with uncertain function. The CDR3 has 8 residues. DNA of the CDR3: TGCAGCCCAGATACGCAGTATTTT. Translation: CSPDTQYF.